Below, 30 T cell receptor beta chains from the same sample are listed, as sequenced in a study of CD8 T cells in ankylosing spondylitis (dated by TCRdb to 2016 to 2017). Study-wide conclusions, independent of this receptor: A TCR beta motif of several highly homologous amino acid variants appeared characteristic of blood from ankylosing spondylitis patients.

Antigens of these TCRs are unknown. Receptor libraries were prepared by 5' RACE. TCRdb lists the instrument as Illumina HiSeq 2500. The public reads were quality trimmed at Q25 with fastp and then assembled into clones with MiXCR by TCRdb, keeping productive beta chains. For every CDR3 protein sequence, its rows merge into one entry that carries the most common genes and DNA. In this sample the table shows fewer than 750,000 distinct CDR3 sequences, over 15% of which occur a single time. About 19% of the sample belongs to the ten largest clones. Source material: blood, either unsorted or a sorted T cell fraction (not recorded which). The receptors come from a male donor with ankylosing spondylitis.

This clonotype appeared many times. The rearrangement joins TRBV7-6 to TRBJ2-7; tentatively, D is TRBD2 (6 bases). The germline V gene has CDR1 SGHVS and CDR2 FNYEAQ. Trimming shortened V by 5 bases and J by 3 bases, and 20 bases separated the two germline ends. There are 16 residues in the CDR3. The CDR3 DNA follows: TGTGCCAGCAGCCTTCCAATGGAGGGGCTGATCTACGAGCAGTACTTC. Its translation: CASSLPMEGLIYEQYF.

This chain connects TRBV11-1 to TRBJ2-1, with TRBD2 identical over 15 bases. The CDR3 loop spans 19 amino acids. J gave up 1 base and V 5 bases, and 9 bases lay outside the gene matches. Per the germline V gene, CDR1 is SGHAT and CDR2 is FQDESV (reference sequence). CDR3 loop: CASSPAGLAGGLSYNEQFF. The DNA for the CDR3 is TGTGCCAGCAGCCCCGCCGGACTAGCGGGGGGGCTTTCCTACAATGAGCAGTTCTTC.

This clonotype turned up a few times. CDR3 DNA sequence: TGCGCCAGCAGCGCGGACCGCTACGAGCAGTACTTC. Translated: CASSADRYEQYF. V usage is TRBV5-1 and J usage is TRBJ2-7; D is unclear. This CDR3 is built from 12 residues. V was cut by 4 bases and J by 3 bases, with 8 bases left in between. The germline CDR1 and CDR2 sequences are SGHRS and YFSETQ.

This clonotype was seen more than once but under ten times. The chain joins TRBV4-1 to TRBJ2-7, with a weak D call TRBD1 (6 bases). Germline CDR1 reads MGHRA; CDR2 reads YSYEKL. The CDR3 length is 14 residues. Trimming cost V 0 bases and J 6 bases, with 12 bases left between them. The CDR3, as DNA: TGCGCCAGCAGCCAAGAATGGACAGACACCGAGCAGTACTTC. This encodes CASSQEWTDTEQYF.

This clonotype turned up a few times. This chain joins TRBV3-1 and TRBJ2-3; D is perhaps TRBD2 (5 bases). Germline V gene sequence: CDR1 LGHDT, CDR2 YNNKEL (reference sequence). Trimming left V 3 bases short and J 3 bases short, with 31 bases between. CDR3 length: 21 residues. This chain's CDR3 is CASSHCGRTLADPIATDTQYF. In DNA, the CDR3 is TGTGCCAGCAGCCACTGCGGAAGGACTCTAGCTGATCCCATAGCAACAGATACGCAGTATTTT.

The chain recombines TRBV11-2 with TRBJ2-1, with D possibly matching TRBD2 (5 bases). Per the germline V gene, CDR1 is SGHAT and CDR2 is FQNNGV. This CDR3 has 16 residues. The V end lost 4 bases, the J end lost 2 bases, and 15 bases lay between the germline ends. The CDR3 sequence is CASSSGGLVTYNEQFF. The CDR3 DNA reads as TGTGCCAGCAGCTCCGGAGGTTTGGTAACCTACAATGAGCAGTTCTTC. Looking up the rest from reference TRBV11-2 and TRBJ2-1 gives the full variable domain: EAGVAQSPRYKIIEKRQSVAFWCNPISGHATLYWYQQILGQGPKLLIQFQNNGVVDDSQLPKDRFSAERLKGVDSTLKIQPAKLEDSAVYLCASSSGGLVTYNEQFFGPGTRLTVL.

The chain carries TRBV20-1 and TRBJ2-7; D remains unclear. With 0 bases removed from V and 3 bases from J, the gap between germline ends came to 9 bases. The CDR3 extends over 13 amino acids. Germline assignment: CDR1 DFQATT and CDR2 SNEGSKA (reference sequence). CDR3 sequence reads: CSAREASFYEQYF. CDR3 nucleotides: TGCAGTGCTAGAGAGGCTAGTTTCTACGAGCAGTACTTC.

This clonotype occurred a few times. This chain connects TRBV9 to TRBJ2-7, with TRBD1 matching 9 bases. After removal of 3 bases from V and 7 bases from J, the junction contained 8 bases not matched to a gene. CDR3 size: 14 residues. CDR1 and CDR2 (germline): SGDLS, YYNGEE. The CDR3 loop is CASSARDRAGEQYF. In DNA, the CDR3 is TGTGCCAGCAGCGCCCGGGACAGGGCGGGGGAGCAGTACTTC.

The CDR3 region is CASTDRGPNSPLHF. The CDR3 nucleotides are TGTGCCAGCACCGACAGGGGCCCTAATTCACCCCTCCACTTT. The rearrangement joins TRBV7-9 to TRBJ1-6, with 8 bases identical to TRBD1. J was trimmed by 6 bases and V by 7 bases; bases with no gene match: 5. The CDR3 extends over 14 amino acids. Per the germline V gene, CDR1 is SEHNR and CDR2 is FQNEAQ (reference sequence).

This clonotype was seen at least ten times. V gene TRBV5-1 combines with J gene TRBJ2-1; D assignment may be TRBD1 or TRBD2 (5 bases each). CDR3 length: 13 amino acids. V gave up 3 bases and J gave up 6 bases, with 10 bases separating them. Germline V CDR1 and CDR2: SGHRS, YFSETQ. The CDR3 DNA reads TGCGCCAGCAGCTACCGGGACCGCAATGAGCAGTTCTTC. Its protein product is CASSYRDRNEQFF.

This clonotype appeared a few times. The genes are TRBV12-3 or TRBV12-4 and TRBJ2-2; 7 bases line up with TRBD1. Losses at the gene ends were 4 bases for V and 4 bases for J; bases not matched to a gene: 3. The CDR3 has 14 residues. The CDR3 DNA follows: TGTGCCAGCAGTTCGGCAGGGGGCACCGGGGAGCTGTTTTTT. This gives the protein CASSSAGGTGELFF.

This clonotype came up a few times. The rearrangement links TRBV29-1 to TRBJ1-2, with TRBD1 as a possible D gene (5 bases). The CDR3 covers 13 residues. Germline V gene lookup returns CDR1 SQVTM and CDR2 ANQGSEA. The V gene lost 0 bases and the J gene lost 3 bases, with 8 bases spanning the gap. CDR3 residues: CSVEETDHYGYTF. In DNA, the CDR3 is TGCAGCGTTGAAGAGACAGACCACTATGGCTACACCTTC.

The J gene is TRBJ1-5, the V gene TRBV6-1; 7 positions match TRBD1. There are 15 residues in the CDR3. The J segment lost 2 bases and the V segment lost 5 bases, leaving 6 bases of the junction unmatched. The germline gives CDR1 MNHNS, CDR2 SASEGT. This CDR3 reads CASSPDRVGNQPQHF. CDR3 sequence (DNA): TGTGCCAGCAGTCCTGACAGGGTTGGCAATCAGCCCCAGCATTTT.

This clonotype has a handful of counts. The chain employs TRBV20-1 and TRBJ2-3; perhaps TRBD2 as D (5 bases). This CDR3 has 14 amino acids. The germline V gene encodes CDR1 DFQATT and CDR2 SNEGSKA (reference sequence). Between the trimmed V and J ends, which lost 6 bases and 2 bases, there was a span of 15 bases. CDR3 DNA sequence: TGCAGTGCCCCAACTAGTCCGAACACAGATACGCAGTATTTT. This translates into CSAPTSPNTDTQYF.

This clonotype was counted many times. The CDR3 region has the DNA TGTGCCAGCAGTTTAGTGGAGAACTATGGCTACACCTTC. It specifies CASSLVENYGYTF. The gene calls are TRBV12-3 or TRBV12-4 and TRBJ1-2; D is unclear. Trimming pared 1 base from V and 2 bases from J, leaving 5 bases between. The CDR3 runs to 13 residues.

The chain links TRBV20-1 to TRBJ2-2, with 11 bases fitting TRBD2. The CDR3 contains 16 residues. Germline values: CDR1 DFQATT, CDR2 SNEGSKA (reference sequence). Trimming at V came to 3 bases and at J to 0 bases, leaving 3 bases not matched to a gene. The CDR3: CSARGTSGTNTGELFF. The CDR3, as DNA: TGCAGTGCTAGGGGGACTAGCGGTACGAACACCGGGGAGCTGTTTTTT.

The CDR3: CASSLGVVEDEKLFF. CDR3 DNA: TGTGCCAGCAGCTTAGGAGTGGTGGAGGATGAAAAACTGTTTTTT. The chain links TRBV7-9 to TRBJ1-4; unclear D gene. Trimming removed 1 base from V and 6 bases from J, with 12 bases in between. This CDR3 comprises 15 residues. Germline V gene sequence: CDR1 SEHNR, CDR2 FQNEAQ (reference sequence).

This clonotype was detected only a few times. This chain joins TRBV20-1 and TRBJ1-2; perhaps TRBD1 as D (6 bases). The CDR3 runs 11 residues. Trimming cost V 3 bases and J 4 bases, with 6 bases left between them. CDR1 DFQATT and CDR2 SNEGSKA come from the germline V gene (reference sequence). CDR3: CSARTGYGYTF. The CDR3 nucleotides read TGCAGTGCTAGGACAGGCTATGGCTACACCTTC.

The rearrangement joins TRBV29-1 to TRBJ2-7, with 8 bases fitting TRBD2. J was trimmed by 3 bases and V by 2 bases; bases with no gene match: 0. The CDR3 length is 12 residues. Germline V CDR1 and CDR2: SQVTM, ANQGSEA. CDR3 DNA: TGCAGCGTTGAACTAGCGGGCTACGAGCAGTACTTC. Translating it yields CSVELAGYEQYF.

V is TRBV27 and J is TRBJ2-4; the D gene is possibly TRBD1 (5 bases). Germline V CDR1 and CDR2: MNHEY, SMNVEV (reference sequence). CDR3 length equals 20 residues. V was cut by 2 bases and J by 1 base, with 24 bases left in between. The CDR3 sequence is CASSLNGTGRNILAKNIQYF. The CDR3 nucleotides are TGTGCCAGCAGTTTAAACGGTACAGGCCGGAACATTTTGGCCAAAAACATTCAGTACTTC.

This clonotype was observed a single time. The chain couples TRBV20-1 to TRBJ1-2; tentative D call: TRBD1 (5 bases). From germline, CDR1 is DFQATT and CDR2 SNEGSKA (reference sequence). This CDR3 has 14 residues. V was pared by 5 bases and J by 4 bases, with 17 bases between. CDR3 region: CSASGPSGSYGYTF. The CDR3 coding sequence is TGCAGTGCTTCAGGGCCCAGCGGTAGCTATGGCTACACCTTC.

This clonotype was counted only a few times. The CDR3 sequence is CASRARERVDTEAFF. The CDR3 coding sequence is TGTGCCAGCAGGGCTCGGGAGAGGGTCGACACTGAAGCTTTCTTT. The chain employs TRBV12-3 or TRBV12-4 and TRBJ1-1; no firm D call. With 6 bases removed from V and 3 bases from J, the gap between germline ends came to 17 bases. The CDR3 sequence is 15 residues long.

The V gene is TRBV24-1, the J gene TRBJ1-1; a weak D match, TRBD1 (5 bases). The length of the CDR3 is 13 residues. The V and J ends lost 9 bases and 3 bases respectively, with 13 bases between them. Germline V gene lookup returns CDR1 KGHDR and CDR2 SFDVKD. CDR3 coding DNA: TGTGCCACCGAGGAGGGGCGGGACACTGAAGCTTTCTTT. The encoded protein is CATEEGRDTEAFF.

The CDR3 DNA sequence: TGTGCCAGCAGCCAAAAGGGTGTACTAGCGGTAGTCCAAGAGACCCAGTACTTC. Amino acid sequence: CASSQKGVLAVVQETQYF. J is TRBJ2-5 and V is TRBV11-2; TRBD2 matches 8 bases. CDR3 length: 18 amino acids. The germline gives CDR1 SGHAT, CDR2 FQNNGV. Germline trimming cut 5 bases from V and 1 base from J; bases unmatched to any gene: 15.

This chain's CDR3 is CSAPGTSGSYNEQFF. The CDR3 DNA reads TGCAGTGCTCCCGGGACTAGCGGATCCTACAATGAGCAGTTCTTC. The V and J genes are TRBV20-1 and TRBJ2-1, with 11 bases identical to TRBD2. This CDR3 has 15 amino acids. The trim removed 5 bases at V and 1 base at J, leaving 4 bases unmatched. Germline V gene lookup returns CDR1 DFQATT and CDR2 SNEGSKA (reference sequence).

The chain recombines TRBV6-2 or TRBV6-3 with TRBJ1-4, with D maybe TRBD1 (5 bases). CDR3 length equals 13 residues. V lost 8 bases and J 5 bases, leaving 12 bases between the germline ends. Germline CDR1 and CDR2: MNHEY and SVGEGT. CDR3 nucleotides: TGTGCCAGCCGCCCGACAGAAAATGAAAAACTGTTTTTT. As protein: CASRPTENEKLFF.

The chain recombines TRBV5-1 with TRBJ1-1; possible D gene TRBD1, 6 bases. V gave up 3 bases and J gave up 1 base, with 13 bases separating them. The germline V gene encodes CDR1 SGHRS and CDR2 YFSETQ. The CDR3 runs to 15 residues. CDR3 protein: CASSYNRVGNTEAFF. The CDR3 DNA is TGCGCCAGCAGCTATAACAGGGTCGGGAACACTGAAGCTTTCTTT.

The chain links TRBV5-1 to TRBJ1-2; the match to TRBD1 covers 10 bases. Germline V lookup: CDR1 SGHRS, CDR2 YFSETQ. After removal of 7 bases from V and 9 bases from J, the junction contained 12 bases not matched to a gene. The CDR3 is 14 amino acids. The CDR3 DNA reads TGCGCCAGCCGCCGGGACAGGGGTTCTTTAAGCTACACCTTC. Translating it yields CASRRDRGSLSYTF.

V usage is TRBV7-2 and J usage is TRBJ2-2; 13 nucleotides agree with TRBD2. The germline V gene encodes CDR1 SGHTA and CDR2 FQGNSA. The CDR3 contains 16 residues. V was clipped by 5 bases and J by 6 bases; unmatched bases: 6. The CDR3 region is CASSEGLAGWSGELFF. The CDR3 DNA is TGTGCCAGCAGCGAGGGACTAGCGGGATGGTCCGGGGAGCTGTTTTTT.

The chain employs TRBV7-7 and TRBJ2-1; perhaps TRBD2 as D (5 bases). Germline V CDR1 and CDR2: SSHAT, FNYEAQ (reference sequence). V lost 4 bases to trimming and J lost 8 bases, with 12 bases between them. The length of the CDR3 is 13 residues. The CDR3 DNA reads as TGTGCCAGCAGCTCCGGGGTGTGGGATGAGCAGTTCTTC. Encoded protein: CASSSGVWDEQFF. Filled out from reference TRBV7-7 and TRBJ2-1, the complete variable domain reads GAGVSQSPRYKVTKRGQDVTLRCDPISSHATLYWYQQALGQGPEFLTYFNYEAQPDKSGLPSDRFSAERPEGSISTLTIQRTEQRDSAMYRCASSSGVWDEQFFGPGTRLTVL.